The rows below give T cell receptor beta chains drawn from one sample of a study of blood T cell repertoires in COVID-19. Using immunoSEQ multiplex PCR, the repertoire was profiled, and TCRdb retains in-frame clones only, with some absent. The profile shows fewer than 150,000 clones, roughly 84% of them singletons. Sequencing input: peripheral blood. These receptors originate from a woman in her twenties or thirties who had recovered from COVID-19. CDR3s include the opening cysteine and the closing phenylalanine or tryptophan. Fields, in order: CDR3 protein, J gene, V gene, CDR3 length.

CASSQDPGSYGYTF,TRBJ1-2,TRBV14,14
CASSPVAGARDTEAFF,TRBJ1-1,TRBV18,16
CASGRTPRYEQYF,TRBJ2-7,TRBV6-5,13
CASSLPGQGIDEQYF,TRBJ2-7,TRBV13,15
CASSTGGTEETQYF,TRBJ2-5,TRBV7-7,14
CASSPLAGDPREQYF,TRBJ2-7,TRBV18,15
CASSLTSGNSEQFF,TRBJ2-1,TRBV10-1,14
CASTRAGGELFF,TRBJ2-2,TRBV28,12
CASSLASSGGARDTQYF,TRBJ2-3,TRBV7-2,17
CASSPGVGPAYEQYF,TRBJ2-7,TRBV6-4,15
CASSFTANTGELFF,TRBJ2-2,TRBV11-2,14
CASSPRGGREGEQFF,TRBJ2-1,TRBV7-2,15
CSVVRQGTPQGYTF,TRBJ1-2,TRBV29-1,14
CASSLPGRGGGNTIYF,TRBJ1-3,TRBV5-8,16
CASTLMGGGANTGELFF,TRBJ2-2,TRBV3-1/TRBV3-2,17
CASSSRPNLAQAYGYTF,TRBJ1-2,TRBV7-2,17
CSDLLAGGTDTQYF,TRBJ2-3,TRBV29-1,14
CASSGGGSRYGYTF,TRBJ1-2,TRBV27,14
CASSLSEVSPLHF,TRBJ1-6,TRBV5-4,13
CASSHQTGPYSNQPQHF,TRBJ1-5,TRBV5-4,17